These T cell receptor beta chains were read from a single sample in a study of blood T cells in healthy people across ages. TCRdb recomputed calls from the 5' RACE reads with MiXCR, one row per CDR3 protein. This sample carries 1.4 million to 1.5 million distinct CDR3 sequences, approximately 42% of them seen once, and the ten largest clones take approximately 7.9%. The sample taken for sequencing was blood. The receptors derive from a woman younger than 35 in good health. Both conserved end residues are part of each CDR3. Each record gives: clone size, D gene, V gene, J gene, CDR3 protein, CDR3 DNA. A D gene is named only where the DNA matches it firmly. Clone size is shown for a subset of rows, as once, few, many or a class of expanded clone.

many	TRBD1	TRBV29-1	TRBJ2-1	CSVVTGTGVRNEQFF	TGCAGCGTCGTAACCGGGACAGGGGTACGGAATGAGCAGTTCTTC
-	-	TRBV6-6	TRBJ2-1	CASSKYPNGAYNEQFF	TGTGCCAGCAGTAAGTACCCCAACGGGGCCTACAATGAGCAGTTCTTC
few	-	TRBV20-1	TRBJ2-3	CSARERGTADTQYF	TGCAGTGCTAGAGAAAGGGGGACGGCGGATACGCAGTATTTT
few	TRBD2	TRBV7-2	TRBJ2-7	CASSKTGLAYEQYF	TGTGCCAGCAGCAAAACGGGACTAGCCTACGAGCAGTACTTC
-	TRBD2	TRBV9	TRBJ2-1	CASSAGGGTSYNEQFF	TGTGCCAGCAGCGCTGGGGGGGGTACATCCTACAATGAGCAGTTCTTC
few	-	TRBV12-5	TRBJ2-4	CASADSLAKNIQYF	TGTGCTAGTGCAGACAGTCTAGCCAAAAACATTCAGTACTTC
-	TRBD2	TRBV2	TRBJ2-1	CASTLGSGGYNEQFF	TGTGCCAGCACTTTAGGTTCGGGGGGCTACAATGAGCAGTTCTTC
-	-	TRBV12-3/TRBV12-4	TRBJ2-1	CASTPGGTVSNEQFF	TGTGCCAGCACCCCTGGGGGGACAGTGTCCAATGAGCAGTTCTTC
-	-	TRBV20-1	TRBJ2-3	CSADPRTTISTDTQYF	TGCAGTGCTGACCCCAGGACTACCATTAGCACAGATACGCAGTATTTT
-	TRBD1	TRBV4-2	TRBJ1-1	CASSQSGTGGRDTEAFF	TGTGCCAGCAGCCAATCCGGGACAGGGGGCCGTGACACTGAAGCTTTCTTT
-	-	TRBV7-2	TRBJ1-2	CASSLGARPNANYGYTF	TGTGCCAGCAGCTTAGGCGCCAGGCCTAACGCTAACTATGGCTACACCTTC
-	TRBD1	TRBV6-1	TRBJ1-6	CASSRPGTGVYSYNSPLHF	TGTGCCAGCAGTCGTCCCGGGACAGGGGTCTACTCCTATAATTCACCCCTCCACTTT
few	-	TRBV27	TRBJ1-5	CASSPAEEAGQPQHF	TGTGCCAGCAGTCCTGCCGAGGAGGCGGGTCAGCCCCAGCATTTT
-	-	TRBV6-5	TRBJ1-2	CASSYSSQVGPYGYTF	TGTGCCAGCAGTTACTCCTCACAGGTCGGGCCTTATGGCTACACCTTC
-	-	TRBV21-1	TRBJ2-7	CASSNSSGTAYEQYF	TGTGCCAGCAGCAATAGCTCCGGGACAGCCTACGAGCAGTACTTC
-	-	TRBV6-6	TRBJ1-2	CASSYSTAFYGYTF	TGTGCCAGCAGTTACTCGACGGCTTTTTATGGCTACACCTTC
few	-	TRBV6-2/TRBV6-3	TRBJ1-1	CASSTLDISTEAFF	TGTGCCAGCAGCACTCTCGACATTTCCACTGAAGCTTTCTTT
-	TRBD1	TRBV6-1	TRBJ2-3	CASRPDRVADTQYF	TGTGCCAGCAGACCGGACAGGGTGGCAGATACGCAGTATTTT
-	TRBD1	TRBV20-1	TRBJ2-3	CSALRTGGSTDTQYF	TGCAGTGCTCTTCGGACAGGGGGAAGCACAGATACGCAGTATTTT
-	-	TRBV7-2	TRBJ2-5	CASSLALRGQETQYF	TGTGCCAGCAGCTTAGCACTGCGGGGCCAAGAGACCCAGTACTTC
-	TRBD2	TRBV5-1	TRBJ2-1	CASSPPGGGSGVNEQFF	TGCGCCAGCAGCCCCCCGGGCGGCGGGAGCGGGGTGAATGAGCAGTTCTTC
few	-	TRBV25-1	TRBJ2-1	CASALAHEQFF	TGTGCCAGCGCTCTAGCCCATGAGCAGTTCTTC
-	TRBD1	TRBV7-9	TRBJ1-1	CASRPGQLTEAFF	TGTGCCAGCAGGCCGGGACAGTTGACTGAAGCTTTCTTT
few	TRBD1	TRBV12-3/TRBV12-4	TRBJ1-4	CASSLWTGSNEKLFF	TGTGCCAGCAGTTTATGGACAGGTAGCAATGAAAAACTGTTTTTT
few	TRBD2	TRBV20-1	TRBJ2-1	CSARDITSGTYYNEQFF	TGCAGTGCTAGAGATATAACTAGCGGGACTTACTACAATGAGCAGTTCTTC
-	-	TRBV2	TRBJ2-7	CASSTADFSYEQYF	TGTGCCAGCAGTACCGCGGACTTCTCCTACGAGCAGTACTTC
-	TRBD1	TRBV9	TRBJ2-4	CASSATGVCIQYF	TGTGCCAGCAGCGCGACAGGGGTTTGCATTCAGTACTTC
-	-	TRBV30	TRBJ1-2	CAWSLGRGLALNYGYTF	TGTGCCTGGAGCCTAGGGCGCGGTTTGGCCCTTAACTATGGCTACACCTTC
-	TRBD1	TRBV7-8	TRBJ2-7	CASSPWGGQGNEQYF	TGTGCCAGCAGCCCTTGGGGGGGACAGGGGAACGAGCAGTACTTC
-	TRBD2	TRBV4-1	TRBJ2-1	CASSQDAAGYWYEQFF	TGCGCCAGCAGCCAAGACGCAGCGGGATATTGGTATGAGCAGTTCTTC
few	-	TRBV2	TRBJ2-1	CLGQGAYNEQFF	TGTCTAGGCCAAGGCGCCTACAATGAGCAGTTCTTC
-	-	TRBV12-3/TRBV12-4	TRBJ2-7	CASSFERVTLSSYEQYF	TGTGCCAGCAGTTTTGAGAGGGTAACCCTGAGCTCCTACGAGCAGTACTTC
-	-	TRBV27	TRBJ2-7	CASSRGNHEQYF	TGTGCCAGCAGTAGGGGGAACCACGAGCAGTACTTC
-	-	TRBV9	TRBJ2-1	CASSPWRNSYNEQFF	TGTGCCAGCAGCCCGTGGAGAAACTCCTACAATGAGCAGTTCTTC
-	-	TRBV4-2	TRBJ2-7	CASSQEFVSSYEQYF	TGTGCCAGCAGCCAAGAGTTCGTGTCCTCCTACGAGCAGTACTTC
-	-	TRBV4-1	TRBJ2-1	CASSARTRAYNGQFF	TGCGCCAGCAGTGCGCGCACCCGGGCCTACAATGGGCAGTTCTTC
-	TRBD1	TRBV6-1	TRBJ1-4	CASSDQGAPSEKLFF	TGTGCCAGCAGTGACCAGGGGGCGCCAAGTGAAAAACTGTTTTTT
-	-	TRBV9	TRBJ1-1	CASSASGSLETEAFF	TGTGCCAGCAGCGCATCGGGCAGCCTAGAAACTGAAGCTTTCTTT
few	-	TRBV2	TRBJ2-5	CASSGRVQETQYF	TGTGCCAGCAGTGGCAGGGTCCAAGAGACCCAGTACTTC
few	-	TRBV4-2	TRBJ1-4	CASSQVPPGSGEKLFF	TGTGCCAGCAGCCAAGTCCCTCCCGGGTCAGGTGAAAAACTGTTTTTT
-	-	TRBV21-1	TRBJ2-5	CASRPQRGVETQYF	TGTGCCAGCCGCCCCCAGAGGGGTGTAGAGACCCAGTACTTC
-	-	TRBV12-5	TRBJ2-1	CASGWEDAVNEQFF	TGTGCTAGTGGTTGGGAGGACGCCGTCAACGAGCAGTTCTTC
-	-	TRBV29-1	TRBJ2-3	CSVEGVGGVRPYF	TGCAGCGTTGAGGGCGTTGGTGGCGTCAGGCCGTATTTT
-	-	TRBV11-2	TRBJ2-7	CASSLGPDYYEQYF	TGTGCCAGCAGCTTAGGACCCGACTACTACGAGCAGTACTTC
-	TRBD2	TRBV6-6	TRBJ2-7	CASSKDNPRGGAMYF	TGTGCCAGCAGTAAAGACAACCCGAGGGGAGGGGCCATGTACTTC
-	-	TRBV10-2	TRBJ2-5	CASSDEVAEETQYF	TGCGCCAGCAGTGATGAGGTAGCGGAAGAGACCCAGTACTTC
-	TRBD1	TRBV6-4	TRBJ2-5	CASSSFGTAKETQYF	TGTGCCAGCAGTTCTTTCGGGACAGCCAAAGAGACCCAGTACTTC
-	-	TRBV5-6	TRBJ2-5	CASSGGSGETQYF	TGTGCCAGCAGCGGGGGGTCTGGGGAGACCCAGTACTTC
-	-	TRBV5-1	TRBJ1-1	CASSLAAGESLNTEAFF	TGCGCCAGCAGCTTGGCCGCCGGGGAGTCATTGAACACTGAAGCTTTCTTT
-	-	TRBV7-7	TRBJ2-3	CASSLGAGDFTDTQYF	TGTGCCAGCAGCTTAGGGGCAGGGGACTTCACAGATACGCAGTATTTT
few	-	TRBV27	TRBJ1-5	CASSEGDYSNQPQHF	TGTGCCAGCAGTGAAGGGGATTATAGCAATCAGCCCCAGCATTTT
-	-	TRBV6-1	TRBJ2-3	CASLPGASTDTQYF	TGTGCCAGCCTCCCTGGCGCTAGCACAGATACGCAGTATTTT
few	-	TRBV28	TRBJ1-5	CASSLLRASNQPQHF	TGTGCCAGCAGTCTCCTCAGGGCTAGCAATCAGCCCCAGCATTTT
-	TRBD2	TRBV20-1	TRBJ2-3	CSARSPAGNTDTQYF	TGCAGTGCTAGGTCTCCAGCGGGGAACACAGATACGCAGTATTTT
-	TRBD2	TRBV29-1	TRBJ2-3	CSVEDWSSGIGTDTQYF	TGCAGCGTTGAAGATTGGTCTAGCGGGATCGGAACAGATACGCAGTATTTT
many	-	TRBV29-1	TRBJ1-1	CSVKRGARHTEAFF	TGCAGCGTCAAAAGGGGGGCTCGGCACACTGAAGCTTTCTTT
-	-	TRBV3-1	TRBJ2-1	CASSREGGGPGNEQFF	TGTGCCAGCAGCCGAGAGGGGGGGGGGCCCGGCAATGAGCAGTTCTTC